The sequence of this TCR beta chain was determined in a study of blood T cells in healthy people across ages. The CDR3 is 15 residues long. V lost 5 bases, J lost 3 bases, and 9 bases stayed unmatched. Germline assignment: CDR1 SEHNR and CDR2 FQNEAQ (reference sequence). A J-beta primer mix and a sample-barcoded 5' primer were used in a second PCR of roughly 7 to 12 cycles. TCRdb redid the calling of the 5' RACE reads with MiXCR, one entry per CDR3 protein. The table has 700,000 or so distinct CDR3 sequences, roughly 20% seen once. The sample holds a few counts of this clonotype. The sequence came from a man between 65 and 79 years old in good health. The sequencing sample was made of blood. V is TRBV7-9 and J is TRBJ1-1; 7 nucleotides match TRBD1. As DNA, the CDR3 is TGTGCCAGCAGCATACCGACAGGGAGGGACACTGAAGCTTTCTTT. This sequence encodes CASSIPTGRDTEAFF.